Sequencing of this T cell receptor beta chain was carried out in a study of CD8+CD57+ T cells in acquired aplastic anemia. About the study: The average for DNA from sorted CD4+ and CD8+ cells was 3 to 3.5 ug.

The CDR3 consists of 15 residues. V lost 2 bases and J lost 3; bases outside the gene matches: 4. Germline values: CDR1 MNHNS, CDR2 SASEGT. A note on this clonotype: Its antigen is unidentified.

Both TCR beta VDJ combination and CDR3 sequence profiling were carried out. Genomic DNA was the template for this profiling. TCRdb re-analysed the reads in MiXCR, keeping a single row per CDR3 protein. The data show 200,000 or so distinct CDR3 sequences, around 47% seen once. Sequencing involved patients with CD8+CD57+ cell expansion previously shown by flow cytometry. Patients uniformly had severe acquired aplastic anemia. Patients had received no therapy at the time of blood sampling. Study results and caveats: Patients had approximately 29 CD8+ CDR3 sequences in common with controls (the shared set).

The gene calls are TRBV6-1 and TRBJ2-1; 7 bases fit TRBD2. Sequencing was done on a sample of sorted CD4+, CD8+, or CD8+CD57+ T cells (not recorded which) from PBMCs. This receptor was taken from a human donor with aplastic anemia. CDR3 DNA: TGTGCCAGCAGTGAAAAGACTAGCAGCTACAATGAGCAGTTCTTC. It encodes CASSEKTSSYNEQFF.